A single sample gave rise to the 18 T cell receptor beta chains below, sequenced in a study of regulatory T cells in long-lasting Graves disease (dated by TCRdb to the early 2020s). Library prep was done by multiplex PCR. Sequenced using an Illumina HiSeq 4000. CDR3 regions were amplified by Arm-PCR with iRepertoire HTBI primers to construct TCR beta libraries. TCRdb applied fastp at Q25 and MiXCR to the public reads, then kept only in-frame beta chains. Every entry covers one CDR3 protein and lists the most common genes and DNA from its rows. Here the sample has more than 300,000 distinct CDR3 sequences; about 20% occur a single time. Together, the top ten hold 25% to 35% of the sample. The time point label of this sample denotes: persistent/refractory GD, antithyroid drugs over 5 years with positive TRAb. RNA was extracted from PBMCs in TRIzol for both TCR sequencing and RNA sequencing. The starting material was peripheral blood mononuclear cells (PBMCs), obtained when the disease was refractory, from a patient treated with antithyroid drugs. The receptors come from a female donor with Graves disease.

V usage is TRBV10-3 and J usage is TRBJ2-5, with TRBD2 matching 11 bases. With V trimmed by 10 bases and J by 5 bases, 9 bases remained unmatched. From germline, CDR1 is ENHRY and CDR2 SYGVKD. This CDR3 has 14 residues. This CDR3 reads CATRSSGGEETQYF. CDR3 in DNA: TGTGCCACGCGAAGTAGCGGGGGGGAGGAGACCCAGTACTTC.

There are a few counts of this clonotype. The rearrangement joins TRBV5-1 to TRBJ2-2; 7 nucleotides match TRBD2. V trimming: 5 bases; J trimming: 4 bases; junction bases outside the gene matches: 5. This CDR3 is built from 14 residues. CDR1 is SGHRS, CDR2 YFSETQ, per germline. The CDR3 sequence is CASSVPGGTGELFF. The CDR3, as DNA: TGCGCCAGCAGTGTTCCGGGGGGCACCGGGGAGCTGTTTTTT.

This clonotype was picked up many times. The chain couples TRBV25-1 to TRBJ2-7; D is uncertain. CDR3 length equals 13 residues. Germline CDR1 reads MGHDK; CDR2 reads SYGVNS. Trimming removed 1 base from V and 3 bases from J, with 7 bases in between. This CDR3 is CASSEWADYEQYF. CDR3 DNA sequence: TGTGCCAGCAGTGAATGGGCAGACTACGAGCAGTACTTC.

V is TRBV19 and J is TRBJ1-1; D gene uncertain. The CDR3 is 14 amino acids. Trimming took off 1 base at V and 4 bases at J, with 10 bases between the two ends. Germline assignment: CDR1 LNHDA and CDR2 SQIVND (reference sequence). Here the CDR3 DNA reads TGTGCCAGTAGTATAGGGCTGAAGGGCACTGAAGCTTTCTTT. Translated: CASSIGLKGTEAFF.

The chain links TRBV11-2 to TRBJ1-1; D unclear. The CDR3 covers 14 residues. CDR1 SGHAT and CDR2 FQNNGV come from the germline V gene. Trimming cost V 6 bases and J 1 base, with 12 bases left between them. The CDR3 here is CASRGPRQNTEAFF. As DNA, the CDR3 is TGTGCCAGCAGAGGTCCGCGACAGAACACTGAAGCTTTCTTT.

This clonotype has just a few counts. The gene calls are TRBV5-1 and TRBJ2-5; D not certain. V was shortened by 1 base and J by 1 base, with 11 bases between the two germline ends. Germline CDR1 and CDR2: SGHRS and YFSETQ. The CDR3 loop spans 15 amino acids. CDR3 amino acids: CASSLFTASQETQYF. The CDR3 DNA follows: TGCGCCAGCAGCTTGTTCACAGCAAGCCAAGAGACCCAGTACTTC.

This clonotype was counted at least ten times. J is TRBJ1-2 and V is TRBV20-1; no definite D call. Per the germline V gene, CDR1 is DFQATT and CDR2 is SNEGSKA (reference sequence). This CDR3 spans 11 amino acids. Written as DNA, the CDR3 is TGCAGCGTTCCGGGGTACTATGGCTACACCTTC. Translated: CSVPGYYGYTF.

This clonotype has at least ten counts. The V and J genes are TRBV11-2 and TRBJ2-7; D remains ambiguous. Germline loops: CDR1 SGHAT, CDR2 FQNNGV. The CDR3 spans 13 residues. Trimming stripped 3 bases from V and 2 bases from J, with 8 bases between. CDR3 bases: TGTGCCAGCAGCTTTGTTTCAACCTACGAGCAGTACTTC. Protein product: CASSFVSTYEQYF.

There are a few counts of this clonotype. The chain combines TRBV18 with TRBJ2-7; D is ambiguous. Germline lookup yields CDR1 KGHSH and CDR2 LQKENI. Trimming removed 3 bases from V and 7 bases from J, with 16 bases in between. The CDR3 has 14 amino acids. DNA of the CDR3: TGTGCCAGCTCACCCCCCGGGCCCTCCAAAGAGCAGTACTTC. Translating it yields CASSPPGPSKEQYF.

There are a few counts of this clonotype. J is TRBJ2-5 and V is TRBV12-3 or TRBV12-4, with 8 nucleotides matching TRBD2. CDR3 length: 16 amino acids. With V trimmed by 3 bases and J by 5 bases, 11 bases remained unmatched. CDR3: CASSFFKRGMIETQYF. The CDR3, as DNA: TGTGCCAGCAGTTTCTTCAAGCGGGGGATGATCGAGACCCAGTACTTC.

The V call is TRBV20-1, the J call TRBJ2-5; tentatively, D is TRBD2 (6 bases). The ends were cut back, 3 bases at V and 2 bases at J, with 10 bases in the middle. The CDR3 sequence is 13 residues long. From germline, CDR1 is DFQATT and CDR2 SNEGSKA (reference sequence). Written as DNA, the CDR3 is TGCAGTGCTAGCTCGGGGGTTCAAGAGACCCAGTACTTC. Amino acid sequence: CSASSGVQETQYF.

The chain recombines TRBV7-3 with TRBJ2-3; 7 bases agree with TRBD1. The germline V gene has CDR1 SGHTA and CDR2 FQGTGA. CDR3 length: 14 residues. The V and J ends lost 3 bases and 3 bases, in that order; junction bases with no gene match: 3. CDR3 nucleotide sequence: TGTGCCAGCAGCTTCCACAGGGGTACAGATACGCAGTATTTT. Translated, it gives CASSFHRGTDTQYF.

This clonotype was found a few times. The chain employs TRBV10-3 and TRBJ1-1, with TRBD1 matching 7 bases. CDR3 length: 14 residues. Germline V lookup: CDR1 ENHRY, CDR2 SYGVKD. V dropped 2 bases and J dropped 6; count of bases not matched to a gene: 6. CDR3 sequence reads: CAISEPQGKAEAFF. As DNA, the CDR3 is TGTGCCATCAGTGAGCCACAGGGGAAAGCTGAAGCTTTCTTT.

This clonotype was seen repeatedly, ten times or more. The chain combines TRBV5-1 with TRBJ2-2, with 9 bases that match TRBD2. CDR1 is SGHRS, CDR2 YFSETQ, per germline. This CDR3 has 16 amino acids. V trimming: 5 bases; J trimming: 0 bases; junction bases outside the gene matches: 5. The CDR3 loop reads CASRVVAGANTGELFF. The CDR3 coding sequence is TGCGCCAGCAGAGTGGTAGCGGGAGCGAACACCGGGGAGCTGTTTTTT. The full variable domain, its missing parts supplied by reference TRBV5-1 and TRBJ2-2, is KAGVTQTPRYLIKTRGQQVTLSCSPISGHRSVSWYQQTPGQGLQFLFEYFSETQRNKGNFPGRFSGRQFSNSRSEMNVSTLELGDSALYLCASRVVAGANTGELFFGEGSRLTVL.

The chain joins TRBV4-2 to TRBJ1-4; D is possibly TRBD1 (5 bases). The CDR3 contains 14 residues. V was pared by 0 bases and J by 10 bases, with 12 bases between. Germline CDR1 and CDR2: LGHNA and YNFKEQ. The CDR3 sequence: CASSQDSGQRKLFF. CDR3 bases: TGTGCCAGCAGCCAAGATTCGGGGCAGCGAAAACTGTTTTTT.

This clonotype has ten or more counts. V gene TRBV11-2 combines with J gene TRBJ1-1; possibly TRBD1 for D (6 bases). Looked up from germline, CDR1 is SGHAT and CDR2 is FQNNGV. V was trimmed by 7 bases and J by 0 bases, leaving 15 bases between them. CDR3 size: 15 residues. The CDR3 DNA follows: TGTGCCAGCATTGTTGGGGGGCTCATGAACACTGAAGCTTTCTTT. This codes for CASIVGGLMNTEAFF.

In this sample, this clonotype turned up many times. CDR3 sequence: CAWSVNGDQPQHF. CDR3 in DNA: TGTGCCTGGAGTGTTAATGGGGATCAGCCCCAGCATTTT. The chain is built from TRBV30 and TRBJ1-5; D not resolved. The CDR3 is 13 residues long. The V gene's germline CDR1 is GTSNPN and CDR2 SVGIG (reference sequence). V was shortened by 0 bases and J by 5 bases, with 8 bases between the two germline ends.

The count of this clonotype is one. Here the CDR3 reads CSARQDLLRANEQYF. Written as DNA, the CDR3 is TGCAGTGCTAGACAGGACCTCCTTCGGGCCAACGAGCAGTACTTC. The V gene is TRBV20-1, the J gene TRBJ2-7; D is unclear. From germline, CDR1 is DFQATT and CDR2 SNEGSKA (reference sequence). This CDR3 comprises 15 residues. Between the trimmed V and J ends, which lost 2 bases and 5 bases, there was a span of 19 bases.